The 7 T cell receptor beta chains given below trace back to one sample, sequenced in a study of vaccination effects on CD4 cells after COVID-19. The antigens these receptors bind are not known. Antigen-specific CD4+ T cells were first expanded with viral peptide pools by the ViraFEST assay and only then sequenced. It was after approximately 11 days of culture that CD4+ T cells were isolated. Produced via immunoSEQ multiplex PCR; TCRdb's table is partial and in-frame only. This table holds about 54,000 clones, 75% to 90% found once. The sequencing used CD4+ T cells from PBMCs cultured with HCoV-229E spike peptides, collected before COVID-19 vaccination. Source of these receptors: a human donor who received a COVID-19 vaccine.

CDR3 region: CATGQTGGRETQYF. In DNA, the CDR3 is TGTGCCACGGGCCAAACAGGGGGCAGAGAGACCCAGTACTTC. The gene calls are TRBV27 and TRBJ2-5; TRBD1 matches at 9 bases. With 10 bases clipped from V and 4 bases from J, the junction kept 10 bases outside the gene matches. CDR1 and CDR2 from the germline V gene are MNHEY and SMNVEV (reference sequence). The CDR3 totals 14 residues.

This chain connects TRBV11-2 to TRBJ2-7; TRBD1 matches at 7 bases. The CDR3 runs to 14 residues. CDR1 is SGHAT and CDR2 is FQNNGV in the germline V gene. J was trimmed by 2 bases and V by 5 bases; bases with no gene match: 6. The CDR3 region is CASSRNRGTYEQYV. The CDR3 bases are TGTGCCAGCAGCCGCAACAGGGGCACCTACGAGCAGTACGTC.

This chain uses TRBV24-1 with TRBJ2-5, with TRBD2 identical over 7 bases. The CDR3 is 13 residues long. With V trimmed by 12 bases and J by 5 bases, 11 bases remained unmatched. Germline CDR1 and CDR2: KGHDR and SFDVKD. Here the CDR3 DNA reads TGTGCCTCGGGGGGTCAGGGCATCGAGACCCAGTACTTC. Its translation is CASGGQGIETQYF.

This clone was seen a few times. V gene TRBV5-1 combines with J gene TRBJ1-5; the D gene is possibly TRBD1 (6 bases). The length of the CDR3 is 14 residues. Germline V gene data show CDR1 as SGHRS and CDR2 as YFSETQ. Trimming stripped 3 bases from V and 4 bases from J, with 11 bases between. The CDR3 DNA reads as TGCGCCAGCAGCTCAGGGGATGGAAATCAGCCCCAGCATTTT. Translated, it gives CASSSGDGNQPQHF.

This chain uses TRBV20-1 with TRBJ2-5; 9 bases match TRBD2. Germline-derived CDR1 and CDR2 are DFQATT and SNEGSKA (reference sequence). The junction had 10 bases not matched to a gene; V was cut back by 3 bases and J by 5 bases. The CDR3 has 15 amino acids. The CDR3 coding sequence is TGCAGTGCTAGTCTAGCGGGGCGGTCTGAGGAGACCCAGTACTTC. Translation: CSASLAGRSEETQYF.

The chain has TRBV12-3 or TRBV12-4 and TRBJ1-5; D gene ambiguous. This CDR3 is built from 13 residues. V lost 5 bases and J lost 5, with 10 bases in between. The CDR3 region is CASSHLGDQPQHF. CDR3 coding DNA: TGTGCCAGCAGTCATCTAGGCGATCAGCCCCAGCATTTT.

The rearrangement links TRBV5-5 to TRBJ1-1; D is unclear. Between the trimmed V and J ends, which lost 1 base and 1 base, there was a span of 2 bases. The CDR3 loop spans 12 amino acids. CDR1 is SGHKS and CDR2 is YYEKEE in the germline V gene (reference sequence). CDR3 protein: CASSLKNTEAFF. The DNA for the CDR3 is TGTGCCAGCAGCTTGAAGAACACTGAAGCTTTCTTT.